Here is one T cell receptor beta chain with its context. Its target is not known. This specimen comes from a study of glioma-infiltrating T cells. Notes on the study in general: Gliomas, especially low-grade, showed above-expected tissue-blood divergence; non-neoplastic patients showed below. Very few CDR3 sequences were shared between tissue and blood.

The V and J ends lost 4 bases and 4 bases respectively, with 11 bases between them. Germline CDR1 SQVTM, CDR2 ANQGSEA. The CDR3 spans 13 residues. Using RNA template, CDR3s of TCR alpha and beta were amplified with iRepertoire arm-PCR. One entry per CDR3 protein, called by TCRdb with MiXCR from the multiplex PCR reads. The sample has over 130,000 distinct CDR3 sequences, more than 35% seen once. The receptor was derived from a human donor with low-grade glioma or glioblastoma, undergoing nonglioma brain surgery, or in good health (not recorded which). The specimen sequenced was glioma tissue, nonneoplastic brain tissue, or PBMCs (not recorded which). The gene calls are TRBV29-1 and TRBJ1-3; no reliable D call. CDR3 sequence: CSVVEGSGNTIYF. CDR3 in DNA: TGCAGCGTTGTTGAGGGCTCGGGAAACACCATATATTTT.